This T cell receptor beta chain was sequenced for a study of OX40 agonist ivuxolimab in advanced cancers. Some clones are missing from TCRdb's copy, which holds only in-frame ones; the method was immunoSEQ multiplex PCR. The repertoire includes around 90,000 clones, around nine tenths of them detected once, and 1.1% sits in the top ten. This CDR3 is built from 12 residues. The V segment lost 5 bases and the J segment 9 bases; nucleotides outside the gene matches: 4. Germline loops: CDR1 SEHNR, CDR2 FQNEAQ (reference sequence). This receptor was identified in an adult with an advanced solid tumor such as melanoma, head and neck, liver or kidney cancer. The gene calls are TRBV7-9 and TRBJ1-1; 9 positions agree with TRBD1. The sample consisted of CD4+ or CD8+ T cells sorted from blood, taken in a trial of the OX40 agonist ivuxolimab. In DNA form, the CDR3 reads TGTGCCAGCAGCCCGGGACAGGGAAAAGCTTTCTTT. Amino acid sequence: CASSPGQGKAFF.